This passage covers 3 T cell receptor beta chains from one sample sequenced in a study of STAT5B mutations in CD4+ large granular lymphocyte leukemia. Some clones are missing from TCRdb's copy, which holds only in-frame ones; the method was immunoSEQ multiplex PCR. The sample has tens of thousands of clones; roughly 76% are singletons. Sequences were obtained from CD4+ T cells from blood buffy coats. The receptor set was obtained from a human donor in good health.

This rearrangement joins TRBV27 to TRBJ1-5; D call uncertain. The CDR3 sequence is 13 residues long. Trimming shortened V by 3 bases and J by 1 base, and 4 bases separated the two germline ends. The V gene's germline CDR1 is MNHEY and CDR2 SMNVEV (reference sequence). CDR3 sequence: CASSLKSNQPQHF. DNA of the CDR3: TGTGCCAGCAGTTTGAAAAGCAATCAGCCCCAGCATTTT.

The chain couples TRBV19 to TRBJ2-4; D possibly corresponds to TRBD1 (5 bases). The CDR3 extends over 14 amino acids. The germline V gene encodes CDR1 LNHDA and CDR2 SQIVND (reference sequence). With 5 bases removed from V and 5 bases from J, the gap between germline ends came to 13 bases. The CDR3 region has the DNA TGTGCCAGTAGTGGGCAGGGTTATGAAAACATTCAGTACTTC. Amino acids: CASSGQGYENIQYF.

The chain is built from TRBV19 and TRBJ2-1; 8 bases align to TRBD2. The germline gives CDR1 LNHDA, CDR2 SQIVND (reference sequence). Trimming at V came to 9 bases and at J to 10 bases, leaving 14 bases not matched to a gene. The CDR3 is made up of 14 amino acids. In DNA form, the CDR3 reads TGTGCCAGCTCCCCCGACGGGAGGGCCGAAGAGCAGTTCTTC. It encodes CASSPDGRAEEQFF.